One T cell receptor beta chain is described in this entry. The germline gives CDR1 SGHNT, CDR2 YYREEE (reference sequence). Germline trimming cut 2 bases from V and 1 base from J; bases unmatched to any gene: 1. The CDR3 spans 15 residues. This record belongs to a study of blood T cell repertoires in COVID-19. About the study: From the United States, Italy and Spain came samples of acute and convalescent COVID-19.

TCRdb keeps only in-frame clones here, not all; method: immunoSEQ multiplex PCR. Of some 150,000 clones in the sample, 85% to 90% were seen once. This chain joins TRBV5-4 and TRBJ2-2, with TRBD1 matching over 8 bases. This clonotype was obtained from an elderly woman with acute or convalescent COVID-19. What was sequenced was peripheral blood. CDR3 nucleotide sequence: TGTGCCAGCAGCTTAGGGACAGGGAACACCGGGGAGCTGTTTTTT. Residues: CASSLGTGNTGELFF. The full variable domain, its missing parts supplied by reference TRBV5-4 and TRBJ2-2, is ETGVTQSPTHLIKTRGQQVTLRCSSQSGHNTVSWYQQALGQGPQFIFQYYREEENGRGNFPPRFSGLQFPNYSSELNVNALELDDSALYLCASSLGTGNTGELFFGEGSRLTVL.